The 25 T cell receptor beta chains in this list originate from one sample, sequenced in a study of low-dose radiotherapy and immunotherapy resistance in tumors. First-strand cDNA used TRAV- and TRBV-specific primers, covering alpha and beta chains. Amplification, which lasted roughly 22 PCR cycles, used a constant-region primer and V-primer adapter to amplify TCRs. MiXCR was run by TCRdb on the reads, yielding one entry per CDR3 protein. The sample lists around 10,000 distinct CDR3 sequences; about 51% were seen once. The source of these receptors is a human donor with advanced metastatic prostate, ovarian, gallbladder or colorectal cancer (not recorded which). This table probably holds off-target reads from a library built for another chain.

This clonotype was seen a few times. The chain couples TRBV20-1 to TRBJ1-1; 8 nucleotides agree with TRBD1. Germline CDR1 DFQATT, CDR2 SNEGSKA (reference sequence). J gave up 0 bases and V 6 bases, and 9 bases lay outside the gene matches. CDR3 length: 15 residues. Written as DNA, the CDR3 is TGCAGTGCCCCCGGGGCGGACAGGGTGAACACTGAAGCTTTCTTT. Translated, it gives CSAPGADRVNTEAFF.

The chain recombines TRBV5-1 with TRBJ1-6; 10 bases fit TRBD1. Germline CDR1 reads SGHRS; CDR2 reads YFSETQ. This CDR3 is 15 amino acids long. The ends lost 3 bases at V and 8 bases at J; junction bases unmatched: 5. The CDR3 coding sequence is TGCGCCAGCAGCTGGGCCGGGACAGGGGATTCACCCCTCCACTTT. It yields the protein CASSWAGTGDSPLHF. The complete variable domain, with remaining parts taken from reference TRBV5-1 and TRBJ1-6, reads KAGVTQTPRYLIKTRGQQVTLSCSPISGHRSVSWYQQTPGQGLQFLFEYFSETQRNKGNFPGRFSGRQFSNSRSEMNVSTLELGDSALYLCASSWAGTGDSPLHFGNGTRLTVT.

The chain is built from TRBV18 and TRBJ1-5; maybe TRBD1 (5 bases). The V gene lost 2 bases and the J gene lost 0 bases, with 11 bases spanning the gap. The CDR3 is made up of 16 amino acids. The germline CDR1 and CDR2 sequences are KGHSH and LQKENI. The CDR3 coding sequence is TGTGCCAGCTCACCATCAAGAGGGGATAGCAATCAGCCCCAGCATTTT. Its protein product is CASSPSRGDSNQPQHF.

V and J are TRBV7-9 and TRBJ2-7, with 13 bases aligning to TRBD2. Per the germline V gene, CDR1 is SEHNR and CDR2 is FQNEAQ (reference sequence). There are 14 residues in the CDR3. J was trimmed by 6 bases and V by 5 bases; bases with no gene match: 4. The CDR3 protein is CASSGGLAGIEQYF. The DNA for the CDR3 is TGTGCCAGCAGCGGGGGACTAGCGGGGATCGAGCAGTACTTC.

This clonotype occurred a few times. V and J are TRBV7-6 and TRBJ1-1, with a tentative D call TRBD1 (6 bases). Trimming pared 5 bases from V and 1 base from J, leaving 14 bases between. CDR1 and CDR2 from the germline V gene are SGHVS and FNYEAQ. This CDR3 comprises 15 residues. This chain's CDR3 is CASSPRGGGNTEAFF. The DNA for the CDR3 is TGTGCCAGCAGCCCTAGGGGGGGCGGGAACACTGAAGCTTTCTTT.

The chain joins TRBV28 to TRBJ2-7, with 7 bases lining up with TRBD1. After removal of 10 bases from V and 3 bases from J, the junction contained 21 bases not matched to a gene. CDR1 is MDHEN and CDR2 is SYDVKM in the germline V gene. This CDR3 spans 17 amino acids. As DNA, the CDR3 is TGTGCCATCACGGGGACAGTAGTACCCGCAATAGACTACGAGCAGTACTTC. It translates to CAITGTVVPAIDYEQYF.

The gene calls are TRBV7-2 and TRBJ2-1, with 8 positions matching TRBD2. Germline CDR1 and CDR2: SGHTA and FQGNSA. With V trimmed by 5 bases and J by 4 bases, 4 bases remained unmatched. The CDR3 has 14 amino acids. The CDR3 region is CASSVTSGYNEQFF. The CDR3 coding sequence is TGTGCCAGCAGCGTTACTAGCGGATACAATGAGCAGTTCTTC.

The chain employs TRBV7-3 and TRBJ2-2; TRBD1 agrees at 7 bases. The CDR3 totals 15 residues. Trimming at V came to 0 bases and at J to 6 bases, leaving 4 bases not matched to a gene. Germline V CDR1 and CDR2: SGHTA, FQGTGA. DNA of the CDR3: TGTGCCAGCAGCTTAACAGGGGGCGCGGCCGGGGAGCTGTTTTTT. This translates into CASSLTGGAAGELFF.

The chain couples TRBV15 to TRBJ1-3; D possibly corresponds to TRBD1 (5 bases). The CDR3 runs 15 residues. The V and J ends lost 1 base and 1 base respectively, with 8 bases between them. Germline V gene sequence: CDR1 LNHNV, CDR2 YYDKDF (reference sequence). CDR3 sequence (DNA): TGTGCCACCAGCAGAGTCGGGGGGTCTGGAAACACCATATATTTT. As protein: CATSRVGGSGNTIYF.

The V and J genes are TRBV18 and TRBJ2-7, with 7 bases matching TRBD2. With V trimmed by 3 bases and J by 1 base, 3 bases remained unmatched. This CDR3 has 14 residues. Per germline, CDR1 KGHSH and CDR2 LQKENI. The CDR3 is CASSPLGGSYEQYF. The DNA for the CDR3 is TGTGCCAGCTCACCCCTGGGGGGGTCCTACGAGCAGTACTTC.

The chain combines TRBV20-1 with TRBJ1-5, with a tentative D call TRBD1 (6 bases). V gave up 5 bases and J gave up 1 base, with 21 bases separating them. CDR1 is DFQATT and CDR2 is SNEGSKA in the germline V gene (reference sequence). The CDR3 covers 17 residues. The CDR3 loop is CSAATYTGFNSNQPQHF. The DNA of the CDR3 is TGCAGTGCTGCTACCTATACAGGGTTTAACAGCAATCAGCCCCAGCATTTT.

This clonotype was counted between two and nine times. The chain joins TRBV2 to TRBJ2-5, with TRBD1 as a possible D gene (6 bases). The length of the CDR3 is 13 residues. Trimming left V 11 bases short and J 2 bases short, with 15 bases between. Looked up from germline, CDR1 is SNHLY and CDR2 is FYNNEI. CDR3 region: CAGRDIYQETQYF. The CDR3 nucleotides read TGTGCCGGCCGGGACATTTATCAAGAGACCCAGTACTTC.

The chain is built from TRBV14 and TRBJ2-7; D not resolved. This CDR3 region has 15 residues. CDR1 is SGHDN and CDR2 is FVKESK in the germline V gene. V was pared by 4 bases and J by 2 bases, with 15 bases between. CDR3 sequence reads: CASSPKLTPTYEQYF. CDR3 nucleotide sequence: TGTGCCAGCAGCCCAAAACTAACGCCCACCTACGAGCAGTACTTC.

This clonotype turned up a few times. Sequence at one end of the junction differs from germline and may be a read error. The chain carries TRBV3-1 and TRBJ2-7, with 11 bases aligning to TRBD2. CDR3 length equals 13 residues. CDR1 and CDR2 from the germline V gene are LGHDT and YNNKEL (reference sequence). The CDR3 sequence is CASSLGTSGQVGF. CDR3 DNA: TGTGCCAGCAGCCTGGGGACTAGCGGCCAAGTAGGCTTC.

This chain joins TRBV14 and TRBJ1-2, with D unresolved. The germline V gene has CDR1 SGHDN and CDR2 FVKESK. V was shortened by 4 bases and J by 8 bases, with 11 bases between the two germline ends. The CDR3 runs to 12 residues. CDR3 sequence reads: CASSPDWFGYTF. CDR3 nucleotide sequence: TGTGCCAGCAGCCCAGATTGGTTCGGCTACACCTTC.

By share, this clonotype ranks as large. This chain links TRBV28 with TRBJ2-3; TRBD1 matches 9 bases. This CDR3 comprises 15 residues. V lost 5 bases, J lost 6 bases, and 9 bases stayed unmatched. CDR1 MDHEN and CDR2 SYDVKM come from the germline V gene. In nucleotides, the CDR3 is TGTGCCAGCAGTCTGGACAGGGGAGGGGCGGATACGCAGTATTTT. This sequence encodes CASSLDRGGADTQYF.

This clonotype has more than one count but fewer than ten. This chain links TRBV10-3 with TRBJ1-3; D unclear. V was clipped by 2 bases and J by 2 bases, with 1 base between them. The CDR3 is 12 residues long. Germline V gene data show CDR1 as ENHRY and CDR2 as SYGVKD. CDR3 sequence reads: CAISEAGNTIYF. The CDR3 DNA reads TGTGCCATCAGTGAGGCTGGAAACACCATATATTTT.

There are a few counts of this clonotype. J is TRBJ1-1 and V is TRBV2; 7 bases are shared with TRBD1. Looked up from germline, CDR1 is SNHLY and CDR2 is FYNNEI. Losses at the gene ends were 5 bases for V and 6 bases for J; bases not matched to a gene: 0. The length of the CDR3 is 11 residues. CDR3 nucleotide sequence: TGTGCCAGCAGTCAGGGGGCTGAAGCTTTCTTT. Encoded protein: CASSQGAEAFF.

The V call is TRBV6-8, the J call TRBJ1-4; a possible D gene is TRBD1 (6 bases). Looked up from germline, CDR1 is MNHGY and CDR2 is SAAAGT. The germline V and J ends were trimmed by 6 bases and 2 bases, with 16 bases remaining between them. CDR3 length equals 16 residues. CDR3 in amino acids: CASSLTPTGTNEKLFF. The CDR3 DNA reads TGTGCCAGCAGCCTCACCCCGACAGGCACTAATGAAAAACTGTTTTTT.

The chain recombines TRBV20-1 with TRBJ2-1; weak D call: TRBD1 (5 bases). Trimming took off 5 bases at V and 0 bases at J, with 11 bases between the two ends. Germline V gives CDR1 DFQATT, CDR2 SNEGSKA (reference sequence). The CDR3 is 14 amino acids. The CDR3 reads CSAQGAASYNEQFF. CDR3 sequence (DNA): TGCAGTGCTCAAGGGGCAGCCTCCTACAATGAGCAGTTCTTC.

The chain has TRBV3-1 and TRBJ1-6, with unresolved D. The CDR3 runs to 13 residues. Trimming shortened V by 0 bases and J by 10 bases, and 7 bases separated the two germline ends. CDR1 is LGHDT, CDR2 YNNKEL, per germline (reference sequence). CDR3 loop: CASSQDRGSPLHF. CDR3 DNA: TGTGCCAGCAGCCAAGATCGTGGCTCACCCCTCCACTTT.

Here the CDR3 reads CASSFLAGSGQPQHF. The CDR3 DNA reads TGTGCCAGCAGTTTCCTGGCCGGAAGTGGACAGCCCCAGCATTTT. The chain employs TRBV28 and TRBJ1-5; D not resolved. Trimming stripped 3 bases from V and 7 bases from J, with 16 bases between. The CDR3 runs 15 residues. Germline CDR1 and CDR2: MDHEN and SYDVKM. The full variable domain, rest sourced from reference TRBV28 and TRBJ1-5, is DVKVTQSSRYLVKRTGEKVFLECVQDMDHENMFWYRQDPGLGLRLIYFSYDVKMKEKGDIPEGYSVSREKKERFSLILESASTNQTSMYLCASSFLAGSGQPQHFGDGTRLSIL.

CDR3 DNA sequence: TGCGCCAGCAGCCCTGACGGCGATGGGACCTGCGAGCAGTACTTC. This translates into CASSPDGDGTCEQYF. This chain uses TRBV5-1 with TRBJ2-7, with D perhaps assigned TRBD1 or TRBD2 (5 bases each). CDR3 size: 15 residues. V gave up 4 bases and J gave up 6 bases, with 20 bases separating them. Germline V gene sequence: CDR1 SGHRS, CDR2 YFSETQ.

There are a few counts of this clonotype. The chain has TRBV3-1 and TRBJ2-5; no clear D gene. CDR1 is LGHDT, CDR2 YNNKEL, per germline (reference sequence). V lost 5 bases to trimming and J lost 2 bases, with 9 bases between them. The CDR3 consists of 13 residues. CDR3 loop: CASSFAGQETQYF. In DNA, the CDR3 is TGTGCCAGCAGCTTCGCCGGGCAAGAGACCCAGTACTTC.

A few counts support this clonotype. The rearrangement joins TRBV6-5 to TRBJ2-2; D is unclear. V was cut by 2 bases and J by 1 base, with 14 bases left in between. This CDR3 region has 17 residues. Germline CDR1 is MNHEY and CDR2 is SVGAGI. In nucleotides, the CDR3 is TGTGCCAGCAGTTACGGGGATGGCACCCTGAACACCGGGGAGCTGTTTTTT. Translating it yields CASSYGDGTLNTGELFF.